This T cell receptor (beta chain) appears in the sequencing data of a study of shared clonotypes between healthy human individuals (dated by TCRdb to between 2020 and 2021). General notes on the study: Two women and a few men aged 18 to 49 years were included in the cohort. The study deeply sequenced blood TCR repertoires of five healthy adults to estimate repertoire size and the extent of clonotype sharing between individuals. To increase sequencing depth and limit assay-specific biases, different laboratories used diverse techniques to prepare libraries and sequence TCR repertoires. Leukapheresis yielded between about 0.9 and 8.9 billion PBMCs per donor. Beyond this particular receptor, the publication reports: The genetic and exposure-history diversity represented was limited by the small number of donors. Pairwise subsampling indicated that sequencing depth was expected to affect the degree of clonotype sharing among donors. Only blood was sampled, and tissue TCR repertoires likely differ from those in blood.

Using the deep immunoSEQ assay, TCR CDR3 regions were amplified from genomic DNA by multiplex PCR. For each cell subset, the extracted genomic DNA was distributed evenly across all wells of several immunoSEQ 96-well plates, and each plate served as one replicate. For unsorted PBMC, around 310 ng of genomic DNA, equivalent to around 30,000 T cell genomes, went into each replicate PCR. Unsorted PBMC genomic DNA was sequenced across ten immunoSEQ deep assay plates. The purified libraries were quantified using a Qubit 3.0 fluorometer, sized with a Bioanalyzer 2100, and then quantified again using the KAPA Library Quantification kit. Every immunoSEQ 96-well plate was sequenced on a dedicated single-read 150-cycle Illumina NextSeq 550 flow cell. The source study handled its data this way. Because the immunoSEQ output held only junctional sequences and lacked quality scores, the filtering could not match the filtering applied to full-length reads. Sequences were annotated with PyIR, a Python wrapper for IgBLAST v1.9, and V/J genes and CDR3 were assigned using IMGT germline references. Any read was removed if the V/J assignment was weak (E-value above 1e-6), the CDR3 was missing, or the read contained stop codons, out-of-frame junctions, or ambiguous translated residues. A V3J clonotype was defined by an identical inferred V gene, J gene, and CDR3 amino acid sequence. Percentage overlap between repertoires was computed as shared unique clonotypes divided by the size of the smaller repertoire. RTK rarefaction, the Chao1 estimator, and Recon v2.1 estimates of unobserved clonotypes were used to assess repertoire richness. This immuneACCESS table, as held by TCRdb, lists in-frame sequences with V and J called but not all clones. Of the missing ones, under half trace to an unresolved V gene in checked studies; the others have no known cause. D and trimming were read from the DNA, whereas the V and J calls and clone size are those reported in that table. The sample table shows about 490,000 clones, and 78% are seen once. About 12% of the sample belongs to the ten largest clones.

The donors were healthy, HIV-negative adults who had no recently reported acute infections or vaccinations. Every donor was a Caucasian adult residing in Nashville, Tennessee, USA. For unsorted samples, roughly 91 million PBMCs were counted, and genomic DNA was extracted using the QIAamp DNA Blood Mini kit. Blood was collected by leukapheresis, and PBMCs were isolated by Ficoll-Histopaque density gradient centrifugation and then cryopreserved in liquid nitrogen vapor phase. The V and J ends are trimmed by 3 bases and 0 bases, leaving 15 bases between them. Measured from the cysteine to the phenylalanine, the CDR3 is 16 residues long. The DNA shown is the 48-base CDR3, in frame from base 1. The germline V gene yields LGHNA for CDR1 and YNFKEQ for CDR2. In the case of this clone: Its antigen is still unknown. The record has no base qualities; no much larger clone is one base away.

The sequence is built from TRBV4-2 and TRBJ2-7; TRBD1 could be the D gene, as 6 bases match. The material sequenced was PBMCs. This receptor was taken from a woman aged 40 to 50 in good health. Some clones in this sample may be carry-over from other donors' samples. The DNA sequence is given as TGTGCCAGCAGCCACGCCGAAACAGGGAGCTCCTACGAGCAGTACTTC. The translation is CASSHAETGSSYEQYF.